The 27 T cell receptor beta chains below all came from one sample that was sequenced in a study of T cell changes during pregnancy in multiple sclerosis (dated by TCRdb to between 2019 and 2020). The method was the immunoSEQ multiplex PCR assay. TCRdb took over this immuneACCESS table, retaining in-frame rearrangements with V and J assigned. Such tables are incomplete; in checked studies, under half of the missing clones stem from an unresolved V gene, and the remainder is unexplained. For this sample there are about 75,000 clones; roughly 94% appear just once. The ten largest make up 0.11% to 0.15% of the sample. This specimen consisted of CD4+ T cells from peripheral blood mononuclear cells, obtained after pregnancy. The origin of the receptors is a female donor with multiple sclerosis, enrolled in a pregnancy study.

The V gene is TRBV2, the J gene TRBJ1-3, with TRBD1 matching over 7 bases. Per the germline V gene, CDR1 is SNHLY and CDR2 is FYNNEI. J lost 3 bases, V lost 11 bases, and 4 bases had no gene match. This CDR3 is 12 amino acids long. The CDR3 sequence is CAQGGGGNTIYF. Here the CDR3 DNA reads TGTGCCCAGGGGGGCGGTGGAAACACCATATATTTT.

This clone was observed a single time. The rearrangement links TRBV7-9 to TRBJ1-5; D is undetermined. The germline V gene has CDR1 SEHNR and CDR2 FQNEAQ (reference sequence). V lost 1 base, J lost 4 bases, and 8 bases lay in between. The CDR3 loop spans 14 amino acids. The chain's CDR3 is CASSLGGGNQPQHF. For the CDR3, the DNA is TGTGCCAGCAGCTTAGGCGGAGGAAATCAGCCCCAGCATTTT.

This chain uses TRBV5-1 with TRBJ2-2, with TRBD1 matching over 8 bases. The CDR3 totals 15 residues. The V gene's germline CDR1 is SGHRS and CDR2 YFSETQ. After removal of 4 bases from V and 7 bases from J, the junction contained 9 bases not matched to a gene. The CDR3 region is CASSRQGARDGELFF. The CDR3 bases are TGCGCCAGCAGCCGGCAGGGGGCGCGGGACGGGGAGCTGTTTTTT.

V and J are TRBV28 and TRBJ1-2; D possibly corresponds to TRBD1 (6 bases). The CDR3 covers 15 residues. The V end was cut by 6 bases, the J end by 0 bases, with 14 bases between. Germline lookup yields CDR1 MDHEN and CDR2 SYDVKM. The CDR3 DNA is TGTGCCAGCAGAGCAGGGGTAGTCGCTAACTATGGCTACACCTTC. This encodes CASRAGVVANYGYTF.

The J gene is TRBJ1-2, the V gene TRBV5-1; TRBD1 matches at 7 bases. Germline-derived CDR1 and CDR2 are SGHRS and YFSETQ. V was clipped by 4 bases and J by 4 bases; unmatched bases: 4. The CDR3 length is 13 residues. The CDR3 region has the DNA TGCGCCAGCAGCCCACAGGGGTCCTATGGCTACACCTTC. This sequence encodes CASSPQGSYGYTF.

The rearrangement joins TRBV19 to TRBJ2-5, with D maybe TRBD2 (6 bases). Germline values: CDR1 LNHDA, CDR2 SQIVND (reference sequence). This CDR3 is 15 amino acids long. Trimming removed 9 bases at V and 1 base at J, with 18 bases between. This CDR3 reads CASAGSNGVQETQYF. The CDR3 DNA sequence: TGTGCCAGCGCGGGGTCGAACGGGGTCCAAGAGACCCAGTACTTC.

Only a few counts were recorded for this clone. The chain links TRBV25-1 to TRBJ1-1; no definite D call. This CDR3 spans 14 amino acids. Germline V gene data show CDR1 as MGHDK and CDR2 as SYGVNS. V gave up 1 base and J gave up 3 bases, with 9 bases separating them. CDR3 sequence reads: CASSEWGVDTEAFF. The DNA of the CDR3 is TGTGCCAGCAGTGAATGGGGAGTGGACACTGAAGCTTTCTTT.

The gene calls are TRBV27 and TRBJ1-5; D possibly corresponds to TRBD1 (6 bases). The germline CDR1 and CDR2 sequences are MNHEY and SMNVEV (reference sequence). The CDR3 has 14 amino acids. V lost 5 bases, J lost 5 bases, and 13 bases lay in between. CDR3: CASSRAGEDQPQHF. In DNA, the CDR3 is TGTGCCAGCAGTCGGGCAGGGGAAGATCAGCCCCAGCATTTT.

The chain carries TRBV11-3 and TRBJ2-7, with 9 bases aligning to TRBD2. The trim removed 5 bases at V and 0 bases at J, leaving 5 bases unmatched. This CDR3 has 15 residues. Germline CDR1 is SGHNT and CDR2 is YENEEA. CDR3 sequence: CASSLSGGSSYEQYF. The DNA of the CDR3 is TGTGCCAGCAGCCTTAGCGGGGGAAGCTCCTACGAGCAGTACTTC.

The DNA for the CDR3 is TGTGCCAGCAGTCCTGGTTACCTGGGCGAGCAGTACTTC. Its protein is CASSPGYLGEQYF. The chain couples TRBV6-5 to TRBJ2-5; D call uncertain. The assigned J gene may be wrong: the sequence end matches TRBJ2-7 better. The CDR3 sequence is 13 residues long. CDR1 MNHEY and CDR2 SVGAGI come from the germline V gene.

This chain links TRBV2 with TRBJ2-5; D remains ambiguous. This CDR3 is built from 11 residues. The V and J ends lost 3 bases and 7 bases respectively, with 6 bases between them. Germline CDR1 reads SNHLY; CDR2 reads FYNNEI. The chain's CDR3 is CASSDSVTQYF. The CDR3 region has the DNA TGTGCCAGCAGTGATTCGGTGACCCAGTACTTC.

The rearrangement joins TRBV29-1 to TRBJ2-1; D gene unclear. The CDR3 has 11 amino acids. Germline V gene lookup returns CDR1 SQVTM and CDR2 ANQGSEA. Trimming pared 8 bases from V and 10 bases from J, leaving 15 bases between. The CDR3 nucleotides read TGCAGCTTCTCCGGTCTCAGGGAGCAGTTCTTC. This translates into CSFSGLREQFF.

CDR3 residues: CSTLSGGWTDTQYF. The CDR3 nucleotides read TGCAGCACCCTGTCGGGGGGTTGGACAGATACGCAGTATTTT. This chain uses TRBV29-1 with TRBJ2-3; 7 bases match TRBD2. CDR3 length: 14 residues. Germline assignment: CDR1 SQVTM and CDR2 ANQGSEA. V gave up 8 bases and J gave up 3 bases; unmatched junction bases: 11.

The rearrangement joins TRBV28 to TRBJ2-2, with 11 bases fitting TRBD1. CDR1 and CDR2 from the germline V gene are MDHEN and SYDVKM. The CDR3 runs 15 residues. V trimming: 6 bases; J trimming: 3 bases; junction bases outside the gene matches: 3. The DNA of the CDR3 is TGTGCCAGCAGCCGGACAGGGGGCGACACCGGGGAGCTGTTTTTT. Translating it yields CASSRTGGDTGELFF.

The V and J genes are TRBV5-6 and TRBJ2-5; a possible D gene is TRBD2 (5 bases). The CDR3 sequence is 15 residues long. Trimming pared 3 bases from V and 4 bases from J, leaving 16 bases between. From germline, CDR1 is SGHDT and CDR2 YYEEEE. DNA of the CDR3: TGTGCCAGCAGCTCATTCCCCCGGGGTGGAGAGACCCAGTACTTC. It codes for CASSSFPRGGETQYF.

The J gene is TRBJ2-3, the V gene TRBV21-1; the table's TRBD2 call for D was not verified on the DNA. TRBV21-1 is given as a pseudogene. This CDR3 region has 13 residues. CDR3 bases: TGTGCCAGCAGCGAGTCCGCCACAGATACGCAGTATTTT. This translates into CASSESATDTQYF.

The chain links TRBV5-1 to TRBJ2-7; D perhaps matches TRBD1 (6 bases). This CDR3 comprises 16 residues. V lost 4 bases, J lost 2 bases, and 19 bases lay in between. The germline gives CDR1 SGHRS, CDR2 YFSETQ. The DNA of the CDR3 is TGCGCCAGCAGCGCCAGGCAGGGGACGGTACCCTACGAGCAGTACTTC. Protein sequence: CASSARQGTVPYEQYF.

As DNA, the CDR3 is TGTGCCAGTAGACCGTACTCGGGACAGGACCTCAATGAGCAGTTCTTC. It yields the protein CASRPYSGQDLNEQFF. The V and J genes are TRBV19 and TRBJ2-1; 8 nucleotides align to TRBD1. The CDR3 contains 16 residues. Germline trimming cut 6 bases from V and 6 bases from J; bases unmatched to any gene: 13. Germline assignment: CDR1 LNHDA and CDR2 SQIVND (reference sequence).

The chain has TRBV5-1 and TRBJ2-1; TRBD2 matches at 8 bases. The CDR3 runs 17 residues. Germline CDR1 and CDR2: SGHRS and YFSETQ. Trimming took 5 bases from V and 4 from J; bases not matched to a gene: 14. The CDR3 DNA is TGCGCCAGCAGTCCCCAAGCCACTAGCGGATCATACAATGAGCAGTTCTTC. It yields the protein CASSPQATSGSYNEQFF.

The chain employs TRBV30 and TRBJ1-1; maybe TRBD1 (5 bases). The CDR3 runs to 14 residues. Germline-derived CDR1 and CDR2 are GTSNPN and SVGIG (reference sequence). V lost 8 bases, J lost 8 bases, and 24 bases lay in between. CDR3 in amino acids: CAGTRAGSFREAFF. The CDR3, as DNA: TGTGCCGGGACGAGGGCCGGTTCTTTTAGGGAAGCTTTCTTT.

The V call is TRBV5-1, the J call TRBJ2-1; 10 bases map to TRBD2. Germline V CDR1 and CDR2: SGHRS, YFSETQ. V was pared by 3 bases and J by 4 bases, with 13 bases of the junction left unmatched. The CDR3 is 18 residues long. The CDR3 nucleotides read TGCGCCAGCAGCTGGGGGGCTGTCGGGACTAGCGAGTACAATGAGCAGTTCTTC. Its translation is CASSWGAVGTSEYNEQFF.

The chain is built from TRBV5-1 and TRBJ2-7; 8 positions match TRBD1. This CDR3 is 16 amino acids long. V lost 3 bases, J lost 4 bases, and 12 bases stayed unmatched. Germline V gene sequence: CDR1 SGHRS, CDR2 YFSETQ. CDR3 region: CASSWTLTGVGYEQYF. The CDR3 DNA reads as TGCGCCAGCAGCTGGACCCTGACAGGGGTCGGATACGAGCAGTACTTC.

The chain recombines TRBV28 with TRBJ1-1; D remains ambiguous. CDR3 length equals 14 residues. CDR1 MDHEN and CDR2 SYDVKM come from the germline V gene. Trimming left V 5 bases short and J 3 bases short, with 13 bases between. CDR3 coding DNA: TGTGCCAGCAGTCCGGGGATCGTGGACACTGAAGCTTTCTTT. It specifies CASSPGIVDTEAFF.

The J gene is TRBJ2-7, the V gene TRBV15; the match to TRBD1 covers 10 bases. Trimming cost V 0 bases and J 9 bases; bases outside gene matches: 8. This CDR3 spans 15 amino acids. Germline V gives CDR1 LNHNV, CDR2 YYDKDF (reference sequence). For the CDR3, the DNA is TGTGCCACCAGCAGAGATCGCGGACAGGGGGTTGGGCAGTACTTC. This encodes CATSRDRGQGVGQYF.

The V call is TRBV5-1, the J call TRBJ1-3; D gene unclear. The CDR3 runs 13 residues. Trimming stripped 5 bases from V and 0 bases from J, with 6 bases between. The germline CDR1 and CDR2 sequences are SGHRS and YFSETQ. DNA of the CDR3: TGCGCCAGCAGAATCGGCTCTGGAAACACCATATATTTT. This translates into CASRIGSGNTIYF.

V and J are TRBV6-5 and TRBJ1-2; no clear D. CDR3 size: 12 residues. The V end lost 2 bases, the J end lost 8 bases, and 9 bases lay between the germline ends. Per germline, CDR1 MNHEY and CDR2 SVGAGI. The CDR3 bases are TGTGCCAGCAGTTACAACAGTTACGGCTACACCTTC. Translation: CASSYNSYGYTF.

This rearrangement joins TRBV14 to TRBJ2-1; 9 bases are shared with TRBD2. The V gene end was trimmed by 0 bases and the J gene end by 10 bases; junction bases not matched to a gene: 13. CDR3 length: 17 residues. Germline CDR1 is SGHDN and CDR2 is FVKESK. CDR3: CASSQDALAGWVGEQFF. In DNA, the CDR3 is TGTGCCAGCAGCCAAGATGCTCTAGCGGGATGGGTCGGGGAGCAGTTCTTC. Looking up the rest from reference TRBV14 and TRBJ2-1 gives the full variable domain: EAGVTQFPSHSVIEKGQTVTLRCDPISGHDNLYWYRRVMGKEIKFLLHFVKESKQDESGMPNNRFLAERTGGTYSTLKVQPAELEDSGVYFCASSQDALAGWVGEQFFGPGTRLTVL.